One and the same sample provided the 15 T cell receptor beta chains below, sequenced in a study of blood T cell repertoires in COVID-19. Profiled with immunoSEQ multiplex PCR; TCRdb holds only in-frame clones, not every one. Here the sample spans hundreds of thousands of clones, around 87% being singletons. Sample: peripheral blood. The receptors come from a human donor in a cohort sampled during active COVID-19.

The count of this clone is one. The chain employs TRBV7-8 and TRBJ2-7; the D gene is possibly TRBD2 (6 bases). The CDR3 totals 12 residues. Trimming took off 4 bases at V and 7 bases at J, with 11 bases between the two ends. Germline CDR1 SGHVS, CDR2 FQNEAQ. DNA for the CDR3: TGTGCCAGCAGCTCCTCAGGGAGGGAGCAGTACTTC. As protein: CASSSSGREQYF.

This sequence joins TRBV6-5 and TRBJ2-1; possible D gene TRBD1, 6 bases. Trimming cost V 10 bases and J 8 bases, with 21 bases left between them. In germline, CDR1 is MNHEY, CDR2 SVGAGI. The CDR3 has 14 residues. CDR3 amino acids: CANAGQIAQYEQFF. CDR3 nucleotide sequence: TGTGCCAACGCAGGACAGATAGCCCAATATGAGCAGTTCTTC.

In this sample, this clone turned up a few times. The J gene is TRBJ1-2, the V gene TRBV7-9; 8 bases are a match to TRBD1. From germline, CDR1 is SEHNR and CDR2 FQNEAQ (reference sequence). The CDR3 loop spans 18 amino acids. The V and J ends lost 8 bases and 2 bases, in that order; junction bases with no gene match: 19. The CDR3 reads CASSPGGEPRALNYGYTF. CDR3 coding DNA: TGTGCCAGCTCGCCAGGGGGCGAACCGAGAGCATTGAACTATGGCTACACCTTC.

The genes are TRBV6-5 and TRBJ2-5; TRBD1 matches at 10 bases. The J segment lost 5 bases and the V segment lost 6 bases, leaving 6 bases of the junction unmatched. CDR1 is MNHEY and CDR2 is SVGAGI in the germline V gene. This CDR3 is built from 14 residues. For the CDR3, the DNA is TGTGCCAGCAGCCGTGACAGGGGGCGGGAGACCCAGTACTTC. This gives the protein CASSRDRGRETQYF.

The count of this clone is one. This sequence joins TRBV21-1 and TRBJ2-7; TRBD1, the table's D call, was not compared with the DNA. TRBV21-1 is termed a pseudogene. This CDR3 region has 16 residues. The CDR3 spells CASSKDKGQGESEQYF. CDR3 in DNA: TGTGCCAGCAGCAAAGATAAGGGACAGGGGGAGTCCGAGCAGTACTTC.

V usage is TRBV24-1 and J usage is TRBJ2-3; D perhaps matches TRBD2 (5 bases). Germline assignment: CDR1 KGHDR and CDR2 SFDVKD. CDR3 length: 15 residues. The V end lost 3 bases, the J end lost 0 bases, and 9 bases lay between the germline ends. CDR3 protein: CATSDTRTSTDTQYF. The CDR3 coding sequence is TGTGCCACCAGTGATACGCGGACTAGCACAGATACGCAGTATTTT.

The sample holds a few counts of this clone. The chain joins TRBV3-1 (or the pseudogene TRBV3-2) to TRBJ2-7; possibly TRBD2 for D (5 bases). The CDR3 extends over 15 amino acids. The V gene lost 4 bases and the J gene lost 3 bases, with 16 bases spanning the gap. Germline CDR1 is LGHDT and CDR2 is YNNKEL (reference sequence). The CDR3 spells CASSLNLAPGYEQYF. For the CDR3, the DNA is TGTGCCAGCAGCCTAAACCTAGCTCCTGGCTACGAGCAGTACTTC.

The genes are TRBV28 and TRBJ2-1; 11 bases map to TRBD2. CDR3 length equals 15 residues. V trimming: 4 bases; J trimming: 4 bases; junction bases outside the gene matches: 3. The germline CDR1 and CDR2 sequences are MDHEN and SYDVKM. Here the CDR3 reads CASSSGLAVYNEQFF. CDR3 nucleotide sequence: TGTGCCAGCAGTTCGGGACTAGCGGTATACAATGAGCAGTTCTTC.

The V gene is TRBV27, the J gene TRBJ2-2; TRBD2 matches 8 bases. V was clipped by 7 bases and J by 0 bases; unmatched bases: 7. Germline lookup yields CDR1 MNHEY and CDR2 SMNVEV (reference sequence). The CDR3 sequence is 16 residues long. The CDR3 sequence is CASKKSGGSNTGELFF. CDR3 nucleotides: TGTGCCAGCAAAAAGTCGGGGGGGTCGAACACCGGGGAGCTGTTTTTT.

This clone was detected once. The gene calls are TRBV19 and TRBJ2-7; 7 bases are a match to TRBD1. The CDR3 length is 14 residues. Trimming removed 1 base from V and 6 bases from J; junction bases left unmatched: 6. Germline loops: CDR1 LNHDA, CDR2 SQIVND (reference sequence). For the CDR3, the DNA is TGTGCCAGTAGTATAGGGACAGGACCCCTCGAGCAGTACTTC. Its protein product is CASSIGTGPLEQYF. Full variable domain (outside the CDR3, taken from reference TRBV19 and TRBJ2-7): DGGITQSPKYLFRKEGQNVTLSCEQNLNHDAMYWYRQDPGQGLRLIYYSQIVNDFQKGDIAEGYSVSREKKESFPLTVTSAQKNPTAFYLCASSIGTGPLEQYFGPGTRLTVT.

This chain uses TRBV7-2 with TRBJ2-1, with 8 bases lining up with TRBD2. CDR3 size: 15 residues. V lost 0 bases, J lost 4 bases, and 2 bases stayed unmatched. The germline V gene has CDR1 SGHTA and CDR2 FQGNSA. CDR3 amino acids: CASSLALAAYNEQFF. The CDR3 DNA reads TGTGCCAGCAGCTTAGCACTAGCGGCATACAATGAGCAGTTCTTC.

The chain has TRBV7-3 and TRBJ2-2; 11 bases line up with TRBD2. Trimming took 0 bases from V and 7 from J; bases not matched to a gene: 4. CDR3 length: 16 amino acids. In germline, CDR1 is SGHTA, CDR2 FQGTGA. The CDR3 DNA is TGTGCCAGCAGCTTAACGCCTAGCGGGAGGAGCGGGGAGCTGTTTTTT. This encodes CASSLTPSGRSGELFF.

CDR3 protein: CASSLGPGGGDYGYTF. The DNA for the CDR3 is TGTGCCAGCAGCTTAGGACCGGGAGGGGGCGACTATGGCTACACCTTC. The V call is TRBV7-9, the J call TRBJ1-2, with TRBD1 identical over 7 bases. CDR1 SEHNR and CDR2 FQNEAQ come from the germline V gene (reference sequence). The junction had 8 bases not matched to a gene; V was cut back by 1 base and J by 3 bases. This CDR3 region has 16 residues.

The chain carries TRBV28 and TRBJ1-1; the D gene is possibly TRBD1 (6 bases). In germline, CDR1 is MDHEN, CDR2 SYDVKM. V was pared by 2 bases and J by 7 bases, with 14 bases between. There are 14 residues in the CDR3. CDR3 amino acids: CASSLRYGTIEAFF. Written as DNA, the CDR3 is TGTGCCAGCAGTTTACGCTACGGGACAATTGAAGCTTTCTTT. Full variable domain (rest looked up from reference TRBV28 and TRBJ1-1): DVKVTQSSRYLVKRTGEKVFLECVQDMDHENMFWYRQDPGLGLRLIYFSYDVKMKEKGDIPEGYSVSREKKERFSLILESASTNQTSMYLCASSLRYGTIEAFFGQGTRLTVV.

The chain uses TRBV11-1 and TRBJ2-7; 8 nucleotides match TRBD1. The CDR3 is 14 amino acids. The junction had 7 bases not matched to a gene; V was cut back by 7 bases and J by 2 bases. In germline, CDR1 is SGHAT, CDR2 FQDESV (reference sequence). CDR3 residues: CASKTGQATYEQYF. CDR3 in DNA: TGTGCCAGCAAAACGGGACAGGCGACCTACGAGCAGTACTTC.